This T cell receptor (beta chain) was recorded in a study of blood T cell repertoires in COVID-19 (TCRdb year 2020). For the study in its entirety: The collaborator samples originated in the United States, Italy and Spain and spanned the acute and convalescent phases of COVID-19. The prospective study material was composed of cDNA or gDNA derived from T cells, B-cell-depleted T cells, or PBMCs. The dataset comprised deeply sampled blood TCRbeta repertoires from subjects exposed to, actively infected with, or recovered from COVID-19. The repertoires were made available in a free public database intended to serve as a resource for research on the immune response to SARS-CoV-2. The samples were drawn from the first 160 participants of the ongoing ImmuneRACE study and from 1,200 or so subjects provided by 6 global collaborators. A de-identified subject ID, COVID-19 status, age in years and sex were almost always included in the sample metadata. Where available, HLA class I and class II types were obtained from metadata supplied by the sample provider rather than from assay-based typing.

The CDR3 has 15 amino acids, counting the end cysteine and phenylalanine. Of all the DNA, just the CDR3 is kept, 45 bases in frame from base 1. CDR1 SGHRS and CDR2 YFSETQ were looked up in the germline V gene. Between the V and J ends, shortened by 0 bases and 2 bases respectively, the junction contains 10 bases. What the authors observed across the whole study: Clinical and demographic metadata were provided uncurated, with the amount varying by source and participant.

Each collaborating institution followed its own protocols to collect whole blood in K2EDTA tubes. For TCRbeta analysis, collaborators shipped samples in one of three forms: frozen whole blood, isolated PBMCs, or DNA extracted from either of those sample types. The immunoSEQ Assay, a bias-controlled multiplex PCR, was used to amplify TCRbeta CDR3 regions from genomic DNA. As for how the authors treated the data: Nucleated cell counts per sample were estimated from amplification of reference gene primers within the assay. To quantify the absolute abundance of each unique TCRbeta CDR3 rearrangement, sequence reads were collapsed and filtered. For each sample, productive Simpson clonality was calculated as the square root of Simpson's diversity index across productive rearrangements. TCRdb carries this immuneACCESS record with in-frame sequences only. Its versions omit some clonotypes, under half of them owing to an unresolved V gene in the studies checked, with the rest unexplained. The V and J calls and the clone size are those of that table, but D and trimming were determined from the DNA. Across this sample there are over 150,000 clones, with roughly four fifths seen only once. About 29% of the sample is held by the ten biggest clonotypes.

Concerning this clone itself: Its specific antigen is unknown. There are no base qualities to consult, and no much larger clone falls within one base.

The clonotype comes from a woman aged 60-75 years with acute or convalescent COVID-19. Material: peripheral blood. Rearrangement joined TRBV5-1 to TRBJ2-3; TRBD2 is possibly the D segment (7 matching bases). The sequence in DNA is TGCGCCAGCAGCTTGGCAGGGGACTACACAGATACGCAGTATTTT. This yields the protein CASSLAGDYTDTQYF.